The rows below give T cell receptor beta chains drawn from one sample of a study of T cell responses to AZD1222 COVID-19 vaccine. Repertoires were generated with immunoSEQ multiplex PCR, while TCRdb's copy carries only in-frame clones and drops some. The table includes about 100,000 clones, 80% to 95% detected once. Source: peripheral blood, taken on day 0 of AZD1222 vaccination. These receptors were collected from an adult in good health. CDR3s include the opening cysteine and the closing phenylalanine or tryptophan. The D gene is left open where the match is weak. Some rows have no size entry. The others give once, few or many, or a class for an expanded clone.

v_call	clone_size	j_call	d_call	cdr3_nt	cdr3_aa
TRBV5-6	NA	TRBJ2-1	NA	TGTGCCAGCAGCTACCCCAGCTACAATGAGCAGTTCTTC	CASSYPSYNEQFF
TRBV7-9	few	TRBJ2-7	TRBD2	TGTGCCAGCAGCTTCGCCGGGACTAGCGGGAGCGAGCAGTACTTC	CASSFAGTSGSEQYF
TRBV7-2	NA	TRBJ1-1	NA	TGTGCCAGCAGCTCCCTGATGAACACTGAAGCTTTCTTT	CASSSLMNTEAFF
TRBV6-5	NA	TRBJ1-1	NA	TGTGCCAGCAGTTACGAATCGGTGTCAGGCGGTGAAGCTTTCTTT	CASSYESVSGGEAFF
TRBV13	NA	TRBJ1-6	NA	TGTGCCAGCAGCTTACTACGGAGCACGCTTAATTCACCCCTCCACTTT	CASSLLRSTLNSPLHF
TRBV5-1	once	TRBJ2-1	TRBD2	TGCGCCACGACTAGCGGGAGCTCCTACAATGAGCAGTTCTTC	CATTSGSSYNEQFF
TRBV28	once	TRBJ1-1	TRBD1	TGTGCCAGCGGTAACAGGGGATACCCTGAAGCTTTCTTT	CASGNRGYPEAFF
TRBV11-2	NA	TRBJ1-6	TRBD1	TGTGCCAGCAGCTTAGCTGGACAGGGAGCATCACCCCTCCACTTT	CASSLAGQGASPLHF
TRBV27	NA	TRBJ1-4	NA	TGTGCCAGCAGTTTTGCAGGGTGGGATGAAAAACTGTTTTTT	CASSFAGWDEKLFF
TRBV5-6	NA	TRBJ1-4	NA	TGTGCCAGCAGCTTTGGGGCTAATGAAAAACTGTTTTTT	CASSFGANEKLFF
TRBV7-9	NA	TRBJ2-7	NA	TGTGCCAGCAGCTTAGCTGACGGGCCGATTTCGTACTTC	CASSLADGPISYF
TRBV6-5	NA	TRBJ2-1	NA	TGTGCCAGCAGCGCAGAGGCTGGCAACTACAATGAGCAGTTCTTC	CASSAEAGNYNEQFF
TRBV5-1	NA	TRBJ2-7	NA	TGCGCCAGCAGCTTGGCGGGTTCCACAGCTACCTACGAGCAGTACTTC	CASSLAGSTATYEQYF
TRBV6-4	NA	TRBJ2-2	NA	TGTGCCAGCAGTTCGACGGGTTATAAGCTGTTTTTT	CASSSTGYKLFF
TRBV18	NA	TRBJ1-2	NA	TGTGCCAGCTCACCAGTTCCCCCCGGCCCTAATTCCTATGGCTACACCTTC	CASSPVPPGPNSYGYTF
TRBV9	NA	TRBJ2-1	TRBD2	TGTGCCAGCAGCGTTGGCGGGAGGAGGGACCTATACAATGAGCAGTTCTTC	CASSVGGRRDLYNEQFF
TRBV9	once	TRBJ2-1	TRBD2	TGTGCCAGCAGCCCCGGGACTAGTAGCGATGAGCAGTTCTTC	CASSPGTSSDEQFF
TRBV6-1	once	TRBJ1-6	TRBD1	TGTGCCATCGCAACAGGGGTTAATTCACCCCTCCACTTT	CAIATGVNSPLHF
TRBV28	NA	TRBJ1-1	TRBD1	TGTGCCAGCAGTTCTGACACAGGGGGCCCTGAAGCTTTCTTT	CASSSDTGGPEAFF
TRBV5-1	NA	TRBJ2-1	NA	TGCGCCAGCAGCTGGCAGGAAAAGAGCTCCTACAATGAGCAGTTCTTC	CASSWQEKSSYNEQFF
TRBV9	once	TRBJ1-1	NA	TGTGCCAGCAGCGTCGCAGGGCAGAACACTGAAGCTTTCTTT	CASSVAGQNTEAFF
TRBV6-6	once	TRBJ1-6	TRBD1	TGTGCCAGCAGTTATTCTTCTCCAGGGGGGAATTCACCCCTCCACTTT	CASSYSSPGGNSPLHF
TRBV7-9	NA	TRBJ1-1	NA	TGTGCCAGCAGCTTACCGATTCGGAGGAAAGAAGCTTTCTTT	CASSLPIRRKEAFF
TRBV28	NA	TRBJ2-1	TRBD2	TGTGCCACCCGGGGACTAGCGGGAGGAGGAACATTGGGGAATGAGCAGTTCTTC	CATRGLAGGGTLGNEQFF